Listed below are T cell receptor beta chains from one sample, sequenced in a study of cytotoxic CD8 clonotypes in ibrutinib-treated CLL. Method: immunoSEQ multiplex PCR; TCRdb's copy keeps in-frame clones and lacks some. The sample holds 60,000 to 95,000 clones, over 65% seen once. The starting material was PBMCs, obtained after 24 months of ibrutinib treatment. These receptor sequences come from a human donor with chronic lymphocytic leukemia. Each CDR3 is given with its conserved first and last residue. Each record gives: J gene, clone size, D gene, V gene, CDR3 protein, CDR3 DNA. The D gene is left open where the match is weak. Some rows mark clone size as missing; the rest say once, few, many or name a class of expanded clone.

J gene: TRBJ2-5; clone size: -; D gene: TRBD2; V gene: TRBV4-2; CDR3 protein: CASSQELAGVETQYF; CDR3 DNA: TGTGCCAGCAGCCAGGAACTAGCGGGGGTAGAGACCCAGTACTTC
J gene: TRBJ1-3; clone size: once; D gene: TRBD1; V gene: TRBV9; CDR3 protein: CASTPGGGRNTIYF; CDR3 DNA: TGTGCCAGCACCCCAGGGGGCGGCCGAAACACCATATATTTT
J gene: TRBJ2-5; clone size: -; D gene: -; V gene: TRBV5-4; CDR3 protein: CASSLGDSQETQYF; CDR3 DNA: TGTGCCAGCAGCTTGGGGGACTCGCAAGAGACCCAGTACTTC
J gene: TRBJ1-5; clone size: few; D gene: -; V gene: TRBV5-1; CDR3 protein: CASRASGANQPQHF; CDR3 DNA: TGCGCCAGCAGAGCCTCGGGGGCTAATCAGCCCCAGCATTTT
J gene: TRBJ2-3; clone size: -; D gene: TRBD2; V gene: TRBV5-1; CDR3 protein: CASSLVGSGRMGPDTQYF; CDR3 DNA: TGCGCCAGCAGCTTAGTGGGTAGCGGGAGGATGGGCCCAGATACGCAGTATTTT
J gene: TRBJ2-5; clone size: -; D gene: -; V gene: TRBV5-1; CDR3 protein: CASRRGEETQYF; CDR3 DNA: TGCGCCAGCAGACGGGGTGAAGAGACCCAGTACTTC
J gene: TRBJ2-5; clone size: -; D gene: TRBD2; V gene: TRBV5-4; CDR3 protein: CASSLQAGLAGSETQYF; CDR3 DNA: TGTGCCAGCAGCCTACAAGCCGGACTAGCGGGATCAGAGACCCAGTACTTC
J gene: TRBJ2-5; clone size: -; D gene: TRBD1; V gene: TRBV5-1; CDR3 protein: CASSPGQGDETQYF; CDR3 DNA: TGCGCCAGCAGCCCGGGACAGGGGGACGAGACCCAGTACTTC
J gene: TRBJ1-4; clone size: -; D gene: TRBD1; V gene: TRBV6-5; CDR3 protein: CASSYRPGGEKLFF; CDR3 DNA: TGTGCCAGCAGTTACCGGCCAGGGGGTGAAAAACTGTTTTTT
J gene: TRBJ2-7; clone size: few; D gene: TRBD2; V gene: TRBV6-1; CDR3 protein: CASRAGLAGLYEQYF; CDR3 DNA: TGTGCCAGCAGAGCGGGACTAGCGGGACTCTACGAGCAGTACTTC
J gene: TRBJ1-1; clone size: -; D gene: -; V gene: TRBV30; CDR3 protein: CAWMEGMNTEAFF; CDR3 DNA: TGTGCCTGGATGGAGGGGATGAACACTGAAGCTTTCTTT